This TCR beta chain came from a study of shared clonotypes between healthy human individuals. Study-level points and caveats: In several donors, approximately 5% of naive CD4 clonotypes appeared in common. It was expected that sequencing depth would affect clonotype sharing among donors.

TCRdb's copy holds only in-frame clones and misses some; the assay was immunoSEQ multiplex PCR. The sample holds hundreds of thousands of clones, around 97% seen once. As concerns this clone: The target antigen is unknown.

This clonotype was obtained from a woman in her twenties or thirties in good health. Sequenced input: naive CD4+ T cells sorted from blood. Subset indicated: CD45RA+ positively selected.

The CDR3 DNA reads TGTGCCATCAGTGCTGGCCCTGGGAACCAAGAGACCCAGTACTTC. Protein: CAISAGPGNQETQYF. V gene TRBV10-3 combines with J gene TRBJ2-5; D is uncertain. Deletions cut 4 bases from V and 0 bases from J, with 12 bases between. Germline CDR1 is ENHRY and CDR2 is SYGVKD. This CDR3 contains 15 residues.